This section outlines one TCR beta chain sequence together with its context. Its antigen is not known. These data originate in a study of a mutant IDH1 vaccine in newly diagnosed glioma. TCRdb keeps only in-frame clones here, not all; method: immunoSEQ multiplex PCR. The sample records 30,000 to 35,000 clones, roughly 50% being singletons. The CDR3 has 14 residues. Described time point: week 5, during vaccination. Each vaccine dose was 300 ug of mutant IDH1 20-mer peptide, with topical imiquimod. The clonotype was recovered from a woman between 18 and 30 years old with glioma. The sequencing used PBMCs, collected from a glioma patient whose treatment included an IDH1 peptide vaccine. V and J are TRBV21-1 and TRBJ1-3; the tabulated D call, TRBD1, remains unverified against the DNA. TRBV21-1 is a pseudogene. The CDR3 loop is CASSNRDRVYTIYF. The CDR3 nucleotides read TGTGCCAGCAGCAACCGGGACAGGGTCTACACCATATATTTT.